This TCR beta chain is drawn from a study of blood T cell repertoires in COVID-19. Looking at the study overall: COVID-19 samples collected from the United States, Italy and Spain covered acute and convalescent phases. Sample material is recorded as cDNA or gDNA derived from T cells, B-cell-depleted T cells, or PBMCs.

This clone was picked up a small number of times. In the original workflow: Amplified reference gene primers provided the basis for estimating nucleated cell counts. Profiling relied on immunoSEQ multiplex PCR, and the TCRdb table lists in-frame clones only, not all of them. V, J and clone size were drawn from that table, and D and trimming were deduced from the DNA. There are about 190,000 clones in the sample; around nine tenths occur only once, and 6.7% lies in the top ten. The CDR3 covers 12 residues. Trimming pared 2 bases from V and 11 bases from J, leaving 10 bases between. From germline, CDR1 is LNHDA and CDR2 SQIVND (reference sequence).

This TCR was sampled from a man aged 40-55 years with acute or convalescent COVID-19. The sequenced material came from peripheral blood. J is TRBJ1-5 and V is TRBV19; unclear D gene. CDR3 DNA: TGTGCCAGTAGTATATCCCTCCAGGCCCAGCATTTT. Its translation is CASSISLQAQHF.